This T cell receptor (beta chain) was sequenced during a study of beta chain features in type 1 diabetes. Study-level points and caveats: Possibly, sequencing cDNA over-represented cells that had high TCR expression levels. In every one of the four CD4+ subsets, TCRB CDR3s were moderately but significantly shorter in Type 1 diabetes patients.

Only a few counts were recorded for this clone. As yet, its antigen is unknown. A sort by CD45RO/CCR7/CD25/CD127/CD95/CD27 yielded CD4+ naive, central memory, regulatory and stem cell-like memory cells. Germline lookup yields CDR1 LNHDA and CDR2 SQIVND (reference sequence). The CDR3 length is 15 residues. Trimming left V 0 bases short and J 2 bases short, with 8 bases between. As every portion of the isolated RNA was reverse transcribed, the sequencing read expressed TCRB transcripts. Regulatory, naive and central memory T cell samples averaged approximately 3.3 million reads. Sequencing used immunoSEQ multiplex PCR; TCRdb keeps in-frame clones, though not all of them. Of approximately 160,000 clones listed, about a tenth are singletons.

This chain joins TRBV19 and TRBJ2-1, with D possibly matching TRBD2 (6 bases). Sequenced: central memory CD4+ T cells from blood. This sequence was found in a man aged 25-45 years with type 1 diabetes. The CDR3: CASSIEDYAYNEQFF. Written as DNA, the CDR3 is TGTGCCAGTAGTATAGAGGACTATGCCTACAATGAGCAGTTCTTC.